This is a list of T cell receptor beta chains from one sample in a study of T cell responses to AZD1222 COVID-19 vaccine. Using immunoSEQ multiplex PCR, the repertoire was profiled, and TCRdb retains in-frame clones only, with some absent. There are more than 95,000 clones in the sample; roughly 90% occur only once, and roughly 1.4% lies in the top ten. This material consisted of peripheral blood, taken on day 0 of AZD1222 vaccination. The receptors here all came from an adult in good health. The CDR3 runs from the conserved cysteine through the conserved F or W. D genes are given only for firm matches. Some rows mark clone size as missing; the rest say once, few, many or name a class of expanded clone.

v_gene: TRBV2
d_gene: TRBD2
abundance: NA
j_gene: TRBJ2-5
CDR3nt: TGTGCCAGCTTGGTTCCAGCGGGAGCAGAGACCCAGTACTTC
CDR3aa: CASLVPAGAETQYF

v_gene: TRBV5-1
d_gene: NA
abundance: NA
j_gene: TRBJ2-7
CDR3nt: TGCGCCAGCAACCCGTGGGGGGTTGGTAGGTACTTC
CDR3aa: CASNPWGVGRYF

v_gene: TRBV12-2
d_gene: NA
abundance: NA
j_gene: TRBJ1-5
CDR3nt: TGTGCAAGTCGCTTAGGAGTGACAGGGGGAGGGCAGCCCCAGCATTTT
CDR3aa: CASRLGVTGGGQPQHF

v_gene: TRBV19
d_gene: NA
abundance: NA
j_gene: TRBJ1-6
CDR3nt: TGTGCCAGTAGTCCGACAGAAGGTTCACCCCTCCACTTT
CDR3aa: CASSPTEGSPLHF

v_gene: TRBV6-5
d_gene: NA
abundance: NA
j_gene: TRBJ2-7
CDR3nt: TGTGCCAGCAGTTACTCCCTTTTGGCTGACTACGAGCAGTACTTC
CDR3aa: CASSYSLLADYEQYF

v_gene: TRBV9
d_gene: NA
abundance: NA
j_gene: TRBJ1-3
CDR3nt: TGTGCCAGCAGCGTAGGGGCAGGGTGGACTGGAAACACCATATATTTT
CDR3aa: CASSVGAGWTGNTIYF

v_gene: TRBV2
d_gene: NA
abundance: NA
j_gene: TRBJ2-1
CDR3nt: TGTGCCAGCAGATTCGGGGCCAAGAGCTCCTACAATGAGCAGTTCTTC
CDR3aa: CASRFGAKSSYNEQFF

v_gene: TRBV6-1
d_gene: NA
abundance: NA
j_gene: TRBJ2-7
CDR3nt: TGTGCCAGCAGTGAAGCGGGACCCTACGAGCAGTACTTC
CDR3aa: CASSEAGPYEQYF

v_gene: TRBV18
d_gene: TRBD1
abundance: NA
j_gene: TRBJ2-7
CDR3nt: TGTGCCAGCTCACCACAGGGACAGGGGTGGGACTACGAGCAGTACTTC
CDR3aa: CASSPQGQGWDYEQYF

v_gene: TRBV5-6
d_gene: TRBD2
abundance: NA
j_gene: TRBJ2-5
CDR3nt: TGTGCCAGCAGTTCCGGGACTAGCAGAAGACAAGAGACCCAGTACTTC
CDR3aa: CASSSGTSRRQETQYF

v_gene: TRBV27
d_gene: NA
abundance: NA
j_gene: TRBJ2-7
CDR3nt: TGTGCCAGCAGTTTATCTTTGGCCACATACTACGAGCAGTACTTC
CDR3aa: CASSLSLATYYEQYF

v_gene: TRBV29-1
d_gene: NA
abundance: NA
j_gene: TRBJ2-3
CDR3nt: TGCAGCGTTGACGGCGGGTGGAGCACAGATACGCAGTATTTT
CDR3aa: CSVDGGWSTDTQYF

v_gene: TRBV28
d_gene: NA
abundance: NA
j_gene: TRBJ1-4
CDR3nt: TGTGCCAGCAGTGAGGGACACCAGAATGAAAAACTGTTTTTT
CDR3aa: CASSEGHQNEKLFF

v_gene: TRBV19
d_gene: NA
abundance: NA
j_gene: TRBJ2-1
CDR3nt: TGTGCCAGTACCGGTCCCCTAGAGGGGGGTGAGCAGTTCTTC
CDR3aa: CASTGPLEGGEQFF

v_gene: TRBV10-2
d_gene: NA
abundance: NA
j_gene: TRBJ1-1
CDR3nt: TGCGCCAGCAGTCCTGTGAACACTGAAGCTTTCTTT
CDR3aa: CASSPVNTEAFF

v_gene: TRBV7-2
d_gene: NA
abundance: NA
j_gene: TRBJ2-1
CDR3nt: TGTGCCAGCAGTTCGGATGCCCCATACAATGAGCAGTTCTTC
CDR3aa: CASSSDAPYNEQFF

v_gene: TRBV2
d_gene: TRBD2
abundance: NA
j_gene: TRBJ2-5
CDR3nt: TGTGCCAGCAGTGTCGCAAGCCCGCTAGCGGGGCAAGAGACCCAGTACTTC
CDR3aa: CASSVASPLAGQETQYF

v_gene: TRBV19
d_gene: NA
abundance: once
j_gene: TRBJ1-2
CDR3nt: TGTGCCAGTAGTGTACTACAGGTTGGGGGATCTTATGGCTACACCTTC
CDR3aa: CASSVLQVGGSYGYTF

v_gene: TRBV24-1
d_gene: TRBD2
abundance: NA
j_gene: TRBJ2-5
CDR3nt: TGTGCCACCAGTGACGCGGGAGGTTACCAAGAGACCCAGTACTTC
CDR3aa: CATSDAGGYQETQYF

v_gene: TRBV29-1
d_gene: NA
abundance: once
j_gene: TRBJ2-7
CDR3nt: TGCAGCGTTTCCACAGGTAACTCCTACGAGCAGTACTTC
CDR3aa: CSVSTGNSYEQYF

v_gene: TRBV9
d_gene: NA
abundance: NA
j_gene: TRBJ1-1
CDR3nt: TGTGCCAGCAGCCTGACGTCGACAGGCCCGAACACTGAAGCTTTCTTT
CDR3aa: CASSLTSTGPNTEAFF

v_gene: TRBV10-3
d_gene: TRBD2
abundance: NA
j_gene: TRBJ2-1
CDR3nt: TGTGCCATCAGAAACAGCGGGAGGGCCGGTGAGCAGTTCTTC
CDR3aa: CAIRNSGRAGEQFF

v_gene: TRBV7-8
d_gene: TRBD1
abundance: NA
j_gene: TRBJ1-1
CDR3nt: TGTGCCAGCAGGGCAGGGGGCGCTGGGACTGAAGCTTTCTTT
CDR3aa: CASRAGGAGTEAFF

v_gene: TRBV19
d_gene: TRBD2
abundance: NA
j_gene: TRBJ2-5
CDR3nt: TGTGCCAGTAGTCCCAACATGTGGGGGACTAGCGGACACTACTCCCGGGAGACCCAGTACTTC
CDR3aa: CASSPNMWGTSGHYSRETQYF

v_gene: TRBV5-6
d_gene: NA
abundance: NA
j_gene: TRBJ2-3
CDR3nt: TGTGCCAGCAGCTTGGACAGGGGACTGAGCACAGATACGCAGTATTTT
CDR3aa: CASSLDRGLSTDTQYF

v_gene: TRBV5-6
d_gene: TRBD1
abundance: NA
j_gene: TRBJ2-5
CDR3nt: TGTGCCAGCAGCATGACAGGGGGGGTAGAGACCCAGTACTTC
CDR3aa: CASSMTGGVETQYF

v_gene: TRBV6-5
d_gene: NA
abundance: NA
j_gene: TRBJ1-5
CDR3nt: TGTGCCAGCACCGACCCAGCAGGTCCCAATCAGCCCCAGCATTTT
CDR3aa: CASTDPAGPNQPQHF

v_gene: TRBV9
d_gene: TRBD1
abundance: NA
j_gene: TRBJ1-2
CDR3nt: TGTGCCAGCAGCGTATTCAACAGGGGACTCTATGGCTACACCTTC
CDR3aa: CASSVFNRGLYGYTF

v_gene: TRBV19
d_gene: TRBD2
abundance: NA
j_gene: TRBJ2-1
CDR3nt: TGTGCCAGTAAGTGGGCGGGAGGAAGAACGAATGAGCAGTTCTTC
CDR3aa: CASKWAGGRTNEQFF

v_gene: TRBV24-1
d_gene: TRBD1
abundance: NA
j_gene: TRBJ1-1
CDR3nt: TGTGCCACCAGTGACCGCGGACAGGGAGAGGAAGCTTTCTTT
CDR3aa: CATSDRGQGEEAFF

v_gene: TRBV7-9
d_gene: TRBD1
abundance: once
j_gene: TRBJ2-1
CDR3nt: TGTGCCAGCAGCAGTAATCTGGGACAGGGGGCGGTCAATGAGCAGTTCTTC
CDR3aa: CASSSNLGQGAVNEQFF

v_gene: TRBV7-9
d_gene: TRBD2
abundance: NA
j_gene: TRBJ2-7
CDR3nt: TGTGCCAGCAGCATACCGGGACTAGCGGCCTACGAGCAGTACTTC
CDR3aa: CASSIPGLAAYEQYF

v_gene: TRBV27
d_gene: NA
abundance: NA
j_gene: TRBJ1-2
CDR3nt: TGTGCCAGCAGTTTAATGGGTAACTATGGCTACACCTTC
CDR3aa: CASSLMGNYGYTF

v_gene: TRBV9
d_gene: NA
abundance: NA
j_gene: TRBJ2-7
CDR3nt: TGTGCCAGCAGCGTAACAGCGGGTAACTACGAGCAGTACTTC
CDR3aa: CASSVTAGNYEQYF

v_gene: TRBV11-2
d_gene: NA
abundance: NA
j_gene: TRBJ2-7
CDR3nt: TGTGCCAGCAGCCCCGGGCGAGGCGTCTCCTACGAGCAGTACTTC
CDR3aa: CASSPGRGVSYEQYF

v_gene: TRBV27
d_gene: NA
abundance: NA
j_gene: TRBJ1-5
CDR3nt: TGTGCCAGCAGTTTGGGGGGCGACAATCAGCCCCAGCATTTT
CDR3aa: CASSLGGDNQPQHF

v_gene: TRBV6-5
d_gene: NA
abundance: NA
j_gene: TRBJ1-1
CDR3nt: TGTGCCAGCGCCCGTGGGAGTCAAGCTTTCTTT
CDR3aa: CASARGSQAFF

v_gene: TRBV9
d_gene: NA
abundance: NA
j_gene: TRBJ2-3
CDR3nt: TGTGCCAGCAGCGTGTCCTCGATACTCACAGATACGCAGTATTTT
CDR3aa: CASSVSSILTDTQYF

v_gene: TRBV7-2
d_gene: NA
abundance: NA
j_gene: TRBJ2-7
CDR3nt: TGTGCCAGCAGCTTCCTACCCCCCACCGGGACCGACGCCTACGAGCAGTACTTC
CDR3aa: CASSFLPPTGTDAYEQYF

v_gene: TRBV28
d_gene: NA
abundance: NA
j_gene: TRBJ2-3
CDR3nt: TGTGCCAGCAGCTTAGTGGCAGATACGCAGTATTTT
CDR3aa: CASSLVADTQYF

v_gene: TRBV9
d_gene: TRBD1
abundance: NA
j_gene: TRBJ2-4
CDR3nt: TGTGCCAGCAGCGCGCCCCCGGACAGGAACATTCAGTACTTC
CDR3aa: CASSAPPDRNIQYF

v_gene: TRBV6-5
d_gene: TRBD2
abundance: NA
j_gene: TRBJ2-3
CDR3nt: TGTGCCAGCAGGCGTAGCGGGAGGGCCACAGATACGCAGTATTTT
CDR3aa: CASRRSGRATDTQYF

v_gene: TRBV15
d_gene: NA
abundance: NA
j_gene: TRBJ2-7
CDR3nt: TGTGCCACCAGCAGAGACCGAGGAGGCTCCTACGAGCAGTACTTC
CDR3aa: CATSRDRGGSYEQYF

v_gene: TRBV12-3/TRBV12-4
d_gene: NA
abundance: NA
j_gene: TRBJ1-1
CDR3nt: TGTGCCAGCAGGCTTAACACAGGGTACGCTTTCTTT
CDR3aa: CASRLNTGYAFF

v_gene: TRBV28
d_gene: TRBD1
abundance: NA
j_gene: TRBJ2-1
CDR3nt: TGTGCCAGCAGTCCGAGGACAGGGGGCAATGAGCAGTTCTTC
CDR3aa: CASSPRTGGNEQFF

v_gene: TRBV19
d_gene: TRBD1
abundance: NA
j_gene: TRBJ2-1
CDR3nt: TGTGCCAGTAGCCCCCTCGGACAGGGCTACAATGAGCAGTTCTTC
CDR3aa: CASSPLGQGYNEQFF

v_gene: TRBV4-3
d_gene: NA
abundance: NA
j_gene: TRBJ2-5
CDR3nt: TGCGCCAGCAGCCAAGGACTCGGGACCCAGCGAGGGGAGACCCAGTACTTC
CDR3aa: CASSQGLGTQRGETQYF

v_gene: TRBV29-1
d_gene: NA
abundance: NA
j_gene: TRBJ2-2
CDR3nt: TGCAGCGTTGAAATCCCGGGAGTCCCCGGGGAGCTGTTTTTT
CDR3aa: CSVEIPGVPGELFF

v_gene: TRBV9
d_gene: TRBD1
abundance: NA
j_gene: TRBJ2-2
CDR3nt: TGTGCCAGCAGCGTAGTGACAGGGGGTACGAACGGGGAGCTGTTTTTT
CDR3aa: CASSVVTGGTNGELFF

v_gene: TRBV11-3
d_gene: TRBD1
abundance: NA
j_gene: TRBJ1-1
CDR3nt: TGTGCCAGCAGCGCGGACAGGGGGCGAAGAACTGAAGCTTTCTTT
CDR3aa: CASSADRGRRTEAFF

v_gene: TRBV7-6
d_gene: NA
abundance: NA
j_gene: TRBJ1-5
CDR3nt: TGTGCCAGCAGCTTAGAAACAGGGAAAATCTCTCAGCCCCAGCATTTT
CDR3aa: CASSLETGKISQPQHF

v_gene: TRBV27
d_gene: NA
abundance: NA
j_gene: TRBJ1-6
CDR3nt: TGTGCCAGCAGTTTATTTGTAGGGAGCTCCTATAATTCACCCCTCCACTTT
CDR3aa: CASSLFVGSSYNSPLHF

v_gene: TRBV19
d_gene: TRBD2
abundance: NA
j_gene: TRBJ2-7
CDR3nt: TGTGCCAGTGGAGCGGGACTGGCCTACGAGCAGTACTTC
CDR3aa: CASGAGLAYEQYF

v_gene: TRBV7-6
d_gene: NA
abundance: NA
j_gene: TRBJ1-4
CDR3nt: TGTGCCAGCAGCTTCCGGTCTTCAACTAATGAAAAACTGTTTTTT
CDR3aa: CASSFRSSTNEKLFF

v_gene: TRBV5-4
d_gene: NA
abundance: NA
j_gene: TRBJ2-2
CDR3nt: TGTGCCAGCAGCTTGGCCTTGACCGGCACCGGGGAGCTGTTTTTT
CDR3aa: CASSLALTGTGELFF